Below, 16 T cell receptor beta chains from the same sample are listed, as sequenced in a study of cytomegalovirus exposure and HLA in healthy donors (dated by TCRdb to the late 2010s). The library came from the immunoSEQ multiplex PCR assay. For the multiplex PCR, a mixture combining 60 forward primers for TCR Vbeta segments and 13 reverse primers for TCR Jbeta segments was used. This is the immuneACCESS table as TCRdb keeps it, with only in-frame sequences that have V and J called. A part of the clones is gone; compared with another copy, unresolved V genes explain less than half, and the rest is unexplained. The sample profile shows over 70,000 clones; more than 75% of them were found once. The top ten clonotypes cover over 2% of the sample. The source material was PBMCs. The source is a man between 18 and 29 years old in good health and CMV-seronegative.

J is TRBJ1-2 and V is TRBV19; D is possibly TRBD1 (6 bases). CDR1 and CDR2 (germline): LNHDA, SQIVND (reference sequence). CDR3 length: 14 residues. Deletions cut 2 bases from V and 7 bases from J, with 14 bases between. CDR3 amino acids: CASSILGGRSGYTF. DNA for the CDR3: TGTGCCAGTAGTATACTAGGGGGACGGAGTGGCTACACCTTC.

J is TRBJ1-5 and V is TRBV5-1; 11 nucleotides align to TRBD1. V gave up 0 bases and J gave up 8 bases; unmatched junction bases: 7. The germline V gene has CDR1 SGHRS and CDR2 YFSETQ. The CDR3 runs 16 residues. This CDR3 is CASSLGGQGASEPQHF. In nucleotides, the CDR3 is TGCGCCAGCAGCTTGGGTGGACAGGGGGCCAGTGAGCCCCAGCATTTT.

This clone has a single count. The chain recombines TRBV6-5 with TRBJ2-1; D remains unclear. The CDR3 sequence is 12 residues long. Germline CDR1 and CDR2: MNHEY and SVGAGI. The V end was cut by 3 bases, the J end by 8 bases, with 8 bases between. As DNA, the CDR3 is TGTGCCAGCAGTTATGTAGGAGATGAGCAGTTCTTC. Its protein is CASSYVGDEQFF.

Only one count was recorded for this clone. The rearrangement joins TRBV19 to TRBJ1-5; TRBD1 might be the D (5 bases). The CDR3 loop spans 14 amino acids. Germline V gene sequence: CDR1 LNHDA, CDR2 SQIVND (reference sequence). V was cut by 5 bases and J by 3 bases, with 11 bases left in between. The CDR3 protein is CASSPWTPNQPQHF. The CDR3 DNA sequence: TGTGCCAGTAGTCCCTGGACACCCAATCAGCCCCAGCATTTT. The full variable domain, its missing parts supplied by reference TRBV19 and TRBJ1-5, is DGGITQSPKYLFRKEGQNVTLSCEQNLNHDAMYWYRQDPGQGLRLIYYSQIVNDFQKGDIAEGYSVSREKKESFPLTVTSAQKNPTAFYLCASSPWTPNQPQHFGDGTRLSIL.

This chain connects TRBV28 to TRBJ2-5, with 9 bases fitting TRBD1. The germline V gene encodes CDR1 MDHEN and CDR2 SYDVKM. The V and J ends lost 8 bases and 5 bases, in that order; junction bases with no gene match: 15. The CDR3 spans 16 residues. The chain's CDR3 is CASEIQGAIGVETQYF. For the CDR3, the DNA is TGTGCCAGCGAAATACAGGGGGCGATCGGTGTCGAGACCCAGTACTTC. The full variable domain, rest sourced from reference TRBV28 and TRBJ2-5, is DVKVTQSSRYLVKRTGEKVFLECVQDMDHENMFWYRQDPGLGLRLIYFSYDVKMKEKGDIPEGYSVSREKKERFSLILESASTNQTSMYLCASEIQGAIGVETQYFGPGTRLLVL.

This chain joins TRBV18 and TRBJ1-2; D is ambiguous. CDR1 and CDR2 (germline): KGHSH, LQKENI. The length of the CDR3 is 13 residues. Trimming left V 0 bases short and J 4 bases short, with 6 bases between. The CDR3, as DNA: TGTGCCAGCTCACCACCTGGAGTCTATGGCTACACCTTC. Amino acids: CASSPPGVYGYTF.

As DNA, the CDR3 is TGTGCCAGCAGCCCCTTGGACAGTAGCAATCAGCCCCAGCATTTT. Protein sequence: CASSPLDSSNQPQHF. V is TRBV7-9 and J is TRBJ1-5; possible D gene TRBD1, 6 bases. This CDR3 region has 15 residues. The germline gives CDR1 SEHNR, CDR2 FQNEAQ (reference sequence). Trimming took 5 bases from V and 0 from J, leaving 11 bases between them. The whole variable domain, remainder taken from reference TRBV7-9 and TRBJ1-5, is DTGVSQNPRHKITKRGQNVTFRCDPISEHNRLYWYRQTLGQGPEFLTYFQNEAQLEKSRLLSDRFSAERPKGSFSTLEIQRTEQGDSAMYLCASSPLDSSNQPQHFGDGTRLSIL.

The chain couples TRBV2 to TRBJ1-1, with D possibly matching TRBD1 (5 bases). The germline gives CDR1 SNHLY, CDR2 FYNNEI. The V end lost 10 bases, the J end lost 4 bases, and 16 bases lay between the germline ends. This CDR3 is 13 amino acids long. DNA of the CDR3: TGTGCCAACATGGAGACAGCCCTCACTGAAGCTTTCTTT. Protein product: CANMETALTEAFF.

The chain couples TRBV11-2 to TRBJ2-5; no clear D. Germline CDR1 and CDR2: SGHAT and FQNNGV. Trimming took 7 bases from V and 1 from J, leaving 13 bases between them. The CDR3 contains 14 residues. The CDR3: CASTEVPTQETQYF. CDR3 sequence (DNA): TGTGCCAGCACCGAAGTCCCTACCCAAGAGACCCAGTACTTC.

The CDR3 nucleotides are TGTGCCAGCAGCTTAGCACAGGGGTATGGCTACACCTTC. Translating it yields CASSLAQGYGYTF. The chain combines TRBV7-3 with TRBJ1-2; 7 nucleotides align to TRBD1. CDR3 length: 13 residues. CDR1 and CDR2 from the germline V gene are SGHTA and FQGTGA. V lost 2 bases, J lost 5 bases, and 2 bases stayed unmatched.

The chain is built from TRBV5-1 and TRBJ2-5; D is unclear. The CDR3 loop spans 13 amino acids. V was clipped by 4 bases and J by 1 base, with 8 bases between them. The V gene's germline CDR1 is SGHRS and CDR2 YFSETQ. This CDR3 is CASSAAAQETQYF. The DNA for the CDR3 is TGCGCCAGCAGCGCGGCGGCCCAAGAGACCCAGTACTTC.

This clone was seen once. CDR3 sequence (DNA): TGCAGCGTTGAGAGTTGGGGGGTCACCTACAATGAGCAGTTCTTC. Amino acid sequence: CSVESWGVTYNEQFF. The rearrangement joins TRBV29-1 to TRBJ2-1, with D possibly TRBD2 on 6 matching bases. V lost 3 bases and J lost 2, with 14 bases in between. Germline CDR1 reads SQVTM; CDR2 reads ANQGSEA. The CDR3 spans 15 residues.

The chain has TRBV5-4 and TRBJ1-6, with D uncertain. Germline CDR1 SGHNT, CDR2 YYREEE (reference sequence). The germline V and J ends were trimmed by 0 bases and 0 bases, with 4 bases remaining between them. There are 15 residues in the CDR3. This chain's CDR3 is CASSLDSSYNSPLHF. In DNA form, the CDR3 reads TGTGCCAGCAGCTTGGACAGCTCCTATAATTCACCCCTCCACTTT.

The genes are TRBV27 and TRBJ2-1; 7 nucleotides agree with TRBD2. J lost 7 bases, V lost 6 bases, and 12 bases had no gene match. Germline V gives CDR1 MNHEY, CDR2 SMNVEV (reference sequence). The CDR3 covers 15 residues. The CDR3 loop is CASSAGWGGRNEQFF. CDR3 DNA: TGTGCCAGCAGCGCCGGCTGGGGAGGGCGAAATGAGCAGTTCTTC.

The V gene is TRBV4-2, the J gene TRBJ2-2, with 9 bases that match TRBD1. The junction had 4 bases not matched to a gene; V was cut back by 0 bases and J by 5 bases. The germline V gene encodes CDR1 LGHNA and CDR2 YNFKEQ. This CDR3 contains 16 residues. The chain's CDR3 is CASSQDNRGRTGELFF. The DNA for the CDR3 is TGTGCCAGCAGCCAAGATAACAGGGGGCGAACCGGGGAGCTGTTTTTT.

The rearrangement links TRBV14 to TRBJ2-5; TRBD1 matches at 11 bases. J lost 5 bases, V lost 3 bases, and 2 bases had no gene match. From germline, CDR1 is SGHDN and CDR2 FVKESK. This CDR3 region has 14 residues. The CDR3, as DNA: TGTGCCAGCAGCCAGGACAGGGGGCGTGAGACCCAGTACTTC. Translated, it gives CASSQDRGRETQYF.